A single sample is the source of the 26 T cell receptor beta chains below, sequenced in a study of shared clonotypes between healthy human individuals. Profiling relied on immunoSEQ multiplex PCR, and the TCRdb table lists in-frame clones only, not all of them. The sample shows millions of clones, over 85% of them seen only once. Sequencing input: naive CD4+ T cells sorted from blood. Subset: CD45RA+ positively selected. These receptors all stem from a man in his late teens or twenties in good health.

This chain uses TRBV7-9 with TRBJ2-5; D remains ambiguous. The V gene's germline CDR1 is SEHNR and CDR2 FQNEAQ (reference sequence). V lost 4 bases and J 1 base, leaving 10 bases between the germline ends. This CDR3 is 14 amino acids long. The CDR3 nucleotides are TGTGCCAGCAGCTGGACGGATGTCCAAGAGACCCAGTACTTC. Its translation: CASSWTDVQETQYF. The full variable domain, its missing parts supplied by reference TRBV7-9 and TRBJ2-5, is DTGVSQNPRHKITKRGQNVTFRCDPISEHNRLYWYRQTLGQGPEFLTYFQNEAQLEKSRLLSDRFSAERPKGSFSTLEIQRTEQGDSAMYLCASSWTDVQETQYFGPGTRLLVL.

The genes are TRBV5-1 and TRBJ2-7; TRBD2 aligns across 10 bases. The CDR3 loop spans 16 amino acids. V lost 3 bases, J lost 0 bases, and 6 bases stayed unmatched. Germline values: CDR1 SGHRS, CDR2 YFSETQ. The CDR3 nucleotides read TGCGCCAGCAGCTCCTTTAGCGGGAGGAGCTCCTACGAGCAGTACTTC. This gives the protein CASSSFSGRSSYEQYF.

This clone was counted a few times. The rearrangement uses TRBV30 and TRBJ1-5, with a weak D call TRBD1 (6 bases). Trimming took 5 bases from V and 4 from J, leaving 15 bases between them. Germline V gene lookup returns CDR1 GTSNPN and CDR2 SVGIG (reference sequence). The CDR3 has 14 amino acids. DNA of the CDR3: TGTGCCTGGGCACCCGGGACACCTAATCAGCCCCAGCATTTT. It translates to CAWAPGTPNQPQHF. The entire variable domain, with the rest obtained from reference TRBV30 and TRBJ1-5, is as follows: SQTIHQWPATLVQPVGSPLSLECTVEGTSNPNLYWYRQAAGRGLQLLFYSVGIGQISSEVPQNLSASRPQDRQFILSSKKLLLSDSGFYLCAWAPGTPNQPQHFGDGTRLSIL.

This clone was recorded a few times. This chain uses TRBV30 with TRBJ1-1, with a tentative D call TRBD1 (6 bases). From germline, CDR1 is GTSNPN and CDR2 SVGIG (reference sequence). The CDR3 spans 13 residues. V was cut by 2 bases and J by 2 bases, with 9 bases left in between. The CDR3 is CAWSRQDNTEAFF. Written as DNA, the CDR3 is TGTGCCTGGAGTCGACAGGATAACACTGAAGCTTTCTTT. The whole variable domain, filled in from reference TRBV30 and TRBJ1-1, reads SQTIHQWPATLVQPVGSPLSLECTVEGTSNPNLYWYRQAAGRGLQLLFYSVGIGQISSEVPQNLSASRPQDRQFILSSKKLLLSDSGFYLCAWSRQDNTEAFFGQGTRLTVV.

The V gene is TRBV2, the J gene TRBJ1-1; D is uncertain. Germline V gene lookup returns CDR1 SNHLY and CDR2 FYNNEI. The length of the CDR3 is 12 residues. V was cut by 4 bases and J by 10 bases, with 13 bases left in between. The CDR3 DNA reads TGTGCCAGCAGTGTGTTTGAGGGAAGAGCTTTCTTT. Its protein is CASSVFEGRAFF. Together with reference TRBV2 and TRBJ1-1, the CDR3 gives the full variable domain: EPEVTQTPSHQVTQMGQEVILRCVPISNHLYFYWYRQILGQKVEFLVSFYNNEISEKSEIFDDQFSVERPDGSNFTLKIRSTKLEDSAMYFCASSVFEGRAFFGQGTRLTVV.

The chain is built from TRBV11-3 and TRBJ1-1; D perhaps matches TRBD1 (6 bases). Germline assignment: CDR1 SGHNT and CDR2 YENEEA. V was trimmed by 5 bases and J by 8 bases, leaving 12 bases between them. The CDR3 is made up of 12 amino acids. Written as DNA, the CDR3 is TGTGCCAGCAGCAAGACAGGAGTAGAAGCTTTCTTT. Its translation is CASSKTGVEAFF.

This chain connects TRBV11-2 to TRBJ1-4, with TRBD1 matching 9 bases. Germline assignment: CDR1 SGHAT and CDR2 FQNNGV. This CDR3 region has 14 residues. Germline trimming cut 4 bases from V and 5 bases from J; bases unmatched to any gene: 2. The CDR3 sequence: CASSSGQGNEKLFF. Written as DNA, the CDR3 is TGTGCCAGCAGCTCTGGACAGGGGAATGAAAAACTGTTTTTT.

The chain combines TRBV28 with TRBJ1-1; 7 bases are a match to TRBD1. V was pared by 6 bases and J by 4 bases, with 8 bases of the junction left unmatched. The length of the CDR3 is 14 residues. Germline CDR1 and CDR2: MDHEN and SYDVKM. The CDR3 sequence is CASRRGPAGTEAFF. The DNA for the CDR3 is TGTGCCAGCAGGAGGGGGCCCGCGGGCACTGAAGCTTTCTTT.

CDR3: CASSLGVGDPDSPLHF. The CDR3 nucleotides read TGCGCCAGCAGCTTGGGTGTAGGGGACCCAGATTCACCCCTCCACTTT. V is TRBV5-1 and J is TRBJ1-6; the D gene is possibly TRBD1 (5 bases). Germline CDR1 and CDR2: SGHRS and YFSETQ. V lost 0 bases and J lost 8, with 15 bases in between. The CDR3 is 16 amino acids.

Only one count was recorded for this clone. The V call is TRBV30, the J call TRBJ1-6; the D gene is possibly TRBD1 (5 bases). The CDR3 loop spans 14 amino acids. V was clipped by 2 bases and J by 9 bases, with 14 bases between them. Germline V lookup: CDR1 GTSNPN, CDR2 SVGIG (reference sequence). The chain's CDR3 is CAWSTGTGGSPLHF. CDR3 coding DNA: TGTGCCTGGAGTACCGGGACCGGAGGTTCACCCCTCCACTTT.

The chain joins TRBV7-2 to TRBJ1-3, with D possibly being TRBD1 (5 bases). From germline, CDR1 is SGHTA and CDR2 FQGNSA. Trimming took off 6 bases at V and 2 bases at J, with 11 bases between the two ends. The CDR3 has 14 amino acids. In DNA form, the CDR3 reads TGTGCCAGCAGGGAGGCAGGGACTGGAAACACCATATATTTT. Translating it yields CASREAGTGNTIYF.

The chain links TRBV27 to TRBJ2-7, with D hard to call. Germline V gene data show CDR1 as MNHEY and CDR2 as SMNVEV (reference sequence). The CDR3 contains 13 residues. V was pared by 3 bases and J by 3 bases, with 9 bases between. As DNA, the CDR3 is TGTGCCAGCAGTTTCTTTGAGAACTACGAGCAGTACTTC. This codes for CASSFFENYEQYF.

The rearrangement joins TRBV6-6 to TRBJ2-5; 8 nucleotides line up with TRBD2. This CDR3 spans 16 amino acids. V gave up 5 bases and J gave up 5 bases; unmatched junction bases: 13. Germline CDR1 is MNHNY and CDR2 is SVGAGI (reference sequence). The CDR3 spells CASSSRSGGARETQYF. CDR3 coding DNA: TGTGCCAGCAGTAGCCGGTCGGGGGGGGCCCGGGAGACCCAGTACTTC.

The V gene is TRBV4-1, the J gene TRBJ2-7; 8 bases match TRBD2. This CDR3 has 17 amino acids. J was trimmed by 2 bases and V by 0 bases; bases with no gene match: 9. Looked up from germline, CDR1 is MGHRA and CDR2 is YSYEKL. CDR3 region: CASSQEGRTSGTYEQYF. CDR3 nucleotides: TGCGCCAGCAGCCAAGAGGGAAGAACTAGCGGCACCTACGAGCAGTACTTC.

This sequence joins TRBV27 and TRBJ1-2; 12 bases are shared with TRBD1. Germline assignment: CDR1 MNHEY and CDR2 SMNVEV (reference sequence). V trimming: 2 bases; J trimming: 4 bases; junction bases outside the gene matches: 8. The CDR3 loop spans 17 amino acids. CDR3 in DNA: TGTGCCAGCAGTTTAAAGGGACAGGGGGCATTTGGCTATGGCTACACCTTC. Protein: CASSLKGQGAFGYGYTF.

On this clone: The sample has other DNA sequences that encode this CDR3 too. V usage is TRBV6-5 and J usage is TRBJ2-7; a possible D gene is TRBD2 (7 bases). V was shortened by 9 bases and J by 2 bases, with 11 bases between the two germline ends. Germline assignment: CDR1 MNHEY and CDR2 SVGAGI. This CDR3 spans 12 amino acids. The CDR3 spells CASGRGPYEQYF. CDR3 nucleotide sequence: TGTGCCAGTGGGCGGGGGCCCTACGAGCAGTACTTC.

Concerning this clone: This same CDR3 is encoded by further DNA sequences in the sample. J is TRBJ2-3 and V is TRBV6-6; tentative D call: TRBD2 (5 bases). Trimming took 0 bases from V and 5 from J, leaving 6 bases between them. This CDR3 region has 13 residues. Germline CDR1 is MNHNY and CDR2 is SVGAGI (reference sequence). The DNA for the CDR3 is TGTGCCAGCAGTTACTCGAGCGGAGATACGCAGTATTTT. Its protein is CASSYSSGDTQYF.

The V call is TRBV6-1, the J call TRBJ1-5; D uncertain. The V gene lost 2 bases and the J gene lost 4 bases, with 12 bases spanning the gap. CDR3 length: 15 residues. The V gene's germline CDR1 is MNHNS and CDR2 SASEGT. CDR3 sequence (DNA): TGTGCCAGCAGTGAAACCGGGGTGTGGAATCAGCCCCAGCATTTT. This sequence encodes CASSETGVWNQPQHF.

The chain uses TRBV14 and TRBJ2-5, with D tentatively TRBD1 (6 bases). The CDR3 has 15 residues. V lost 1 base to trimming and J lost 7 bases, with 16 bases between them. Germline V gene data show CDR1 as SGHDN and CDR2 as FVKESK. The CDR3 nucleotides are TGTGCCAGCAGCCAAGGAGTAAAACAGGGAGCGACCCAGTACTTC. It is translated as CASSQGVKQGATQYF. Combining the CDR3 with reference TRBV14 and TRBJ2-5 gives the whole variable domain EAGVTQFPSHSVIEKGQTVTLRCDPISGHDNLYWYRRVMGKEIKFLLHFVKESKQDESGMPNNRFLAERTGGTYSTLKVQPAELEDSGVYFCASSQGVKQGATQYFGPGTRLLVL.

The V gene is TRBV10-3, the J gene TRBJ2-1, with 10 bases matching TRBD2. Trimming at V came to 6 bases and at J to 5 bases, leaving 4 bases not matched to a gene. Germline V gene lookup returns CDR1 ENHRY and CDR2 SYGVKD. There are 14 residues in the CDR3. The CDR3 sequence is CAIRNSGGHNEQFF. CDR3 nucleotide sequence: TGTGCCATCAGGAATAGCGGGGGGCACAATGAGCAGTTCTTC.

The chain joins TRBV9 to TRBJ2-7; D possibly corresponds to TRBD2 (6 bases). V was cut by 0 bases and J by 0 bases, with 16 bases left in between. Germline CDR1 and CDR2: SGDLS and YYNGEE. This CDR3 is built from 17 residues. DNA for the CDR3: TGTGCCAGCAGCGTAGATGAGGGGAGCGGGCGCTCCTACGAGCAGTACTTC. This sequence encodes CASSVDEGSGRSYEQYF.

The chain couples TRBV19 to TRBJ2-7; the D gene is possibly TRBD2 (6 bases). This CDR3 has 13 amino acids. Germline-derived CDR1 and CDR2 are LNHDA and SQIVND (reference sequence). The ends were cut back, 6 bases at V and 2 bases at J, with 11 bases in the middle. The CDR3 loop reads CASSEQRAYEQYF. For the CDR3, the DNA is TGTGCCAGTAGCGAGCAGCGGGCCTACGAGCAGTACTTC.

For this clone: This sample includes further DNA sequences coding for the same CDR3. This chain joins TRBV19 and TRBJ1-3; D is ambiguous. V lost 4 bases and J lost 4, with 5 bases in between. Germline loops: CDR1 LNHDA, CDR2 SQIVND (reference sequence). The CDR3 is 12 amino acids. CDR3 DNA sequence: TGTGCCAGTAGTACCAGCGGAAACACCATATATTTT. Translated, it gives CASSTSGNTIYF.

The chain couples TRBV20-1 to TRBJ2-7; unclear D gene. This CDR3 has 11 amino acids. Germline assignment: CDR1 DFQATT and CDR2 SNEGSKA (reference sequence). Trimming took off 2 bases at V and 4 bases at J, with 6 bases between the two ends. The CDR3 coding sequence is TGCAGTGCTAGATTCGGGTACGAGCAGTACTTC. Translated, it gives CSARFGYEQYF.

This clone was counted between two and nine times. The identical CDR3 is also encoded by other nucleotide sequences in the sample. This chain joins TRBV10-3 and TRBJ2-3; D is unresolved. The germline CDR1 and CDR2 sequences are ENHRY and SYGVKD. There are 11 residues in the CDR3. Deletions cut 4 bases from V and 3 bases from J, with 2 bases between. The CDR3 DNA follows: TGTGCCATCAGTGGGACAGATACGCAGTATTTT. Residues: CAISGTDTQYF.

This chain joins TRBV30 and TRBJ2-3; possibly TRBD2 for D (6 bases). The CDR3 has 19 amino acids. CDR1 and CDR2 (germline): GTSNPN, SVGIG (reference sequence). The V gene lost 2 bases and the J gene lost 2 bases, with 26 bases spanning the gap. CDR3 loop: CAWSPGLRALEWITDTQYF. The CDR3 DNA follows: TGTGCCTGGAGTCCGGGACTCCGGGCTCTTGAATGGATCACAGATACGCAGTATTTT.